The source of this T cell receptor (beta chain) is a study of blood T cell repertoires in COVID-19 (dated by TCRdb to the early 2020s). Study-level background: Samples covering the acute and convalescent phases of COVID-19 were provided by collaborators in the United States, Italy and Spain. The material from the prospective study consisted of cDNA or gDNA derived from T cells, B-cell-depleted T cells, or PBMCs. Deeply sampled blood TCRbeta repertoires from subjects exposed to, actively infected with, or recovered from COVID-19 were included in the dataset. A freely available public database, intended as a resource for researchers studying the immune response to SARS-CoV-2, is where the repertoires were released. Samples were obtained from the ongoing ImmuneRACE study (first 160 participants) and from about 1,300 subjects provided by 6 global collaborators. A de-identified subject ID, COVID-19 status, age in years and sex were almost always included in the sample metadata. HLA class I and class II types, where available, came from metadata supplied by the sample provider rather than from assay-based typing.

At one collaborating source in Seattle, patients were enrolled during active infection and were followed longitudinally through the course of disease. Whole blood was collected in K2EDTA tubes by collaborating institutions according to the institutions' own protocols. For TCRbeta analysis, collaborator samples were shipped as frozen whole blood, as isolated PBMCs, or as DNA extracted from either sample type. The immunoSEQ Assay, a bias-controlled multiplex PCR, was used to amplify TCRbeta CDR3 regions from genomic DNA. Per the source publication's procedure: The number of nucleated cells in each sample was estimated by amplification of reference gene primers within the assay. To quantify the absolute abundance of each unique TCRbeta CDR3 rearrangement, sequence reads were collapsed and filtered. For each sample, productive Simpson clonality was calculated as the square root of Simpson's diversity index over productive rearrangements. What TCRdb holds here is the immuneACCESS table cut down to in-frame rearrangements. Part of the clones is not present; checked against another copy, under half of the missing clones reflect an unresolved V gene, and the others are unexplained. The D gene and trimming were derived from the DNA, and the V and J assignments and clone size from that table. Across this sample there are around 310,000 clones, with 80% to 95% seen only once. The ten largest clones represent approximately 7.5% of the sample.

Note on this clone: Its cognate antigen has yet to be identified. No clone much larger than this one lies a single base away; base qualities are absent.

Overall study outcomes, separate from this receptor: The amount of clinical and demographic metadata varied by source and participant and was provided uncurated.

The clonotype comes from a woman aged 25 to 39 with COVID-19, enrolled during active disease. The sample taken for sequencing was peripheral blood.

This receptor has the CDR3 CASSGWPGLLIRNTIYF. The base sequence is TGTGCCAGCAGCGGATGGCCGGGACTTTTGATACGAAACACCATATATTTT. The V and J segments used are TRBV21-1 and TRBJ1-3. TRBV21-1 is reported as a pseudogene. From the cysteine up to the phenylalanine, the CDR3 has a length of 17 residues. Only the CDR3 region is kept as DNA, spanning 51 bases read in frame from base 1.